A single sample gave rise to the 6 T cell receptor beta chains below, sequenced in a study of blood T cell repertoires in COVID-19. The protocol was immunoSEQ multiplex PCR, while the TCRdb copy is restricted to in-frame clones and leaves out a portion. The sample includes around 130,000 clones, 86% of them seen just once. Sequencing input: peripheral blood. The receptors here all came from a woman aged 50 to 60 who had recovered from COVID-19.

The chain has TRBV3-1 (or the pseudogene TRBV3-2) and TRBJ2-3; 7 nucleotides agree with TRBD2. CDR1 LGHDT and CDR2 YNNKEL come from the germline V gene (reference sequence). The CDR3 sequence is 14 residues long. J was trimmed by 1 base and V by 3 bases; bases with no gene match: 1. CDR3 in amino acids: CASSHLAGTDTQYF. CDR3 nucleotide sequence: TGTGCCAGCAGCCATCTAGCGGGCACAGATACGCAGTATTTT.

This chain uses TRBV29-1 with TRBJ2-3; D is possibly TRBD1 (5 bases). The CDR3 totals 14 residues. Germline loops: CDR1 SQVTM, CDR2 ANQGSEA. The germline V and J ends were trimmed by 4 bases and 0 bases, with 11 bases remaining between them. The CDR3 reads CSVGGALSTDTQYF. The CDR3, as DNA: TGCAGCGTTGGTGGGGCCTTGAGCACAGATACGCAGTATTTT.

This clone was seen a handful of times. This chain links TRBV7-9 with TRBJ1-1; weak D call: TRBD1 (5 bases). Germline loops: CDR1 SEHNR, CDR2 FQNEAQ (reference sequence). This CDR3 is 14 amino acids long. Trimming cost V 1 base and J 9 bases, with 15 bases left between them. For the CDR3, the DNA is TGTGCCAGCAGCTTAGTTACTTTGGGGACTAAAGCTTTCTTT. Protein sequence: CASSLVTLGTKAFF. Full variable domain (missing parts from reference TRBV7-9 and TRBJ1-1): DTGVSQNPRHKITKRGQNVTFRCDPISEHNRLYWYRQTLGQGPEFLTYFQNEAQLEKSRLLSDRFSAERPKGSFSTLEIQRTEQGDSAMYLCASSLVTLGTKAFFGQGTRLTVV.

The gene calls are TRBV6-5 and TRBJ2-5; maybe TRBD1 (5 bases). Germline CDR1 is MNHEY and CDR2 is SVGAGI. V was clipped by 3 bases and J by 5 bases, with 13 bases between them. This CDR3 comprises 14 residues. CDR3 sequence reads: CASSYGASRETQYF. The CDR3 DNA reads as TGTGCCAGCAGTTATGGGGCTAGTCGGGAGACCCAGTACTTC.

CDR3 DNA sequence: TGCGCCAGCAGCCCACAGGACCAAACCTACGAGCAGTACTTC. It yields the protein CASSPQDQTYEQYF. J is TRBJ2-7 and V is TRBV5-1, with D tentatively TRBD1 (5 bases). The CDR3 is 14 residues long. The germline CDR1 and CDR2 sequences are SGHRS and YFSETQ. Trimming removed 4 bases at V and 2 bases at J, with 13 bases between.

The chain is built from TRBV5-1 and TRBJ1-1; possible D gene TRBD1, 6 bases. The CDR3 is 15 amino acids. V was clipped by 1 base and J by 1 base, with 11 bases between them. Germline V gives CDR1 SGHRS, CDR2 YFSETQ. The chain's CDR3 is CASSLNPTGNTEAFF. The CDR3 nucleotides read TGCGCCAGCAGCTTGAACCCGACAGGGAACACTGAAGCTTTCTTT.